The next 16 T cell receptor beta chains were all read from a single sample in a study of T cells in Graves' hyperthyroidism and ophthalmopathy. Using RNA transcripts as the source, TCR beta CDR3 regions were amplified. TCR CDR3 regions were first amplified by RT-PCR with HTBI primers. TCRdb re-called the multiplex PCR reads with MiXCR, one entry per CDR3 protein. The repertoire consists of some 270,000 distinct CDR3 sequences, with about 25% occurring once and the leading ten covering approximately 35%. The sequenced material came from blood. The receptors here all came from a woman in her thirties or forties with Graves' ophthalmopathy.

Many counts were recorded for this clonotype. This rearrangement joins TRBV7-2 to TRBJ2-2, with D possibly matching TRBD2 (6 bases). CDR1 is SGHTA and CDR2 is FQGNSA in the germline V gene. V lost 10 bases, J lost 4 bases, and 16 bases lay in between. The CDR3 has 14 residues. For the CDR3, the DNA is TGTGCCACCGCCCGGGACTCCCTCACCGGGGAGCTGTTTTTT. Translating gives CATARDSLTGELFF.

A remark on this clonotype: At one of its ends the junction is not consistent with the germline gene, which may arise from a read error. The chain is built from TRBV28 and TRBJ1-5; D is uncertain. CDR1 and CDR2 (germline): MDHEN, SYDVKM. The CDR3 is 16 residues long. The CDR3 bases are TGTGCCAGCAGTTTCGAGGGTGTCAGGTATAATCAGCCCCAGCTTTTT. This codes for CASSFEGVRYNQPQLF.

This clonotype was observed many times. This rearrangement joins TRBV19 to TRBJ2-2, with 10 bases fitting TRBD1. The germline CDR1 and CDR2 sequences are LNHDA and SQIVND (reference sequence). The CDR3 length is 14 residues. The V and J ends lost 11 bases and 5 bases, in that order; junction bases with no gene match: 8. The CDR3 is CAAWDRGGTGELFF. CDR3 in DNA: TGTGCCGCTTGGGACAGGGGCGGGACCGGGGAGCTGTTTTTT.

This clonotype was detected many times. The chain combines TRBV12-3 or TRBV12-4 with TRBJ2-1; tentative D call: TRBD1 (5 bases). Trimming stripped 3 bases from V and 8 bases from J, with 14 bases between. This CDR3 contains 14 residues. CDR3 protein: CASSLDPEGDEQFF. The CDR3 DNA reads TGTGCCAGCAGTTTGGACCCTGAAGGGGATGAGCAGTTCTTC.

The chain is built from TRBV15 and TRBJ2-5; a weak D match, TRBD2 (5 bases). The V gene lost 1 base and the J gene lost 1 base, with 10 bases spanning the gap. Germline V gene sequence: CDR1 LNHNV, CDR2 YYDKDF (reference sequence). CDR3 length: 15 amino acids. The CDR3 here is CATSRVTGFQETQYF. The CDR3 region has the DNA TGTGCCACCAGCAGAGTAACGGGGTTCCAAGAGACCCAGTACTTC.

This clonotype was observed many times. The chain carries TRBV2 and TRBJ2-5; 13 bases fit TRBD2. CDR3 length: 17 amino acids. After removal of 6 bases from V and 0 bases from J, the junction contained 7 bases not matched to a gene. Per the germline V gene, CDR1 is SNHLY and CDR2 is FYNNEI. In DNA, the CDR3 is TGTGCCAGCAGCGAATGGGGGACTAGCGGGGACCAAGAGACCCAGTACTTC. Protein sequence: CASSEWGTSGDQETQYF.

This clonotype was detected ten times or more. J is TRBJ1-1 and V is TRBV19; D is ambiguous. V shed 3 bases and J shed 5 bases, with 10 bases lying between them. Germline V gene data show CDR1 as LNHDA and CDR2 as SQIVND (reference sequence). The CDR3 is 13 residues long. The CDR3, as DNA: TGTGCCAGTAGTATGGAGGGAGGGACTGAAGCTTTCTTT. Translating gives CASSMEGGTEAFF.

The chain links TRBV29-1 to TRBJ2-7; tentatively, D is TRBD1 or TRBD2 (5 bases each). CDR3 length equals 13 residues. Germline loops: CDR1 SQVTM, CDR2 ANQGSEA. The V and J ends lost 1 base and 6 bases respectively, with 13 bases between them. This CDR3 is CSVEGGTGSEQYF. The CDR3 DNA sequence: TGCAGCGTTGAAGGGGGGACCGGTAGCGAGCAGTACTTC.

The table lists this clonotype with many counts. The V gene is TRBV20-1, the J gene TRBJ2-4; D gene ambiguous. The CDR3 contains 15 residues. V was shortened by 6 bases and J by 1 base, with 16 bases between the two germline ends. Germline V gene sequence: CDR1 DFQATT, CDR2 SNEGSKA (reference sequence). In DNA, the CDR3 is TGCAGTGCCCCCCCGATGAGCGTCGCCAAAAACATTCAGTACTTC. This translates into CSAPPMSVAKNIQYF.

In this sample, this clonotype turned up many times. In DNA form, the CDR3 reads TGCAGCGTTGAGGAGTTCGGGGGGGGTGGCTACACCTTC. Its protein product is CSVEEFGGGGYTF. The rearrangement links TRBV29-1 to TRBJ1-2, with a possible D match to TRBD1 (5 bases). The ends were cut back, 3 bases at V and 7 bases at J, with 15 bases in the middle. The germline gives CDR1 SQVTM, CDR2 ANQGSEA. The CDR3 has 13 amino acids.

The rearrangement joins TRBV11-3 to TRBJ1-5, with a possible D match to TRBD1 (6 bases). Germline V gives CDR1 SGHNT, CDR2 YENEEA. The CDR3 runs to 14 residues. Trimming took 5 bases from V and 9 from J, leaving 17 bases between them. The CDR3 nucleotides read TGTGCCAGCAGCCAAGATCGTCAGGGGCGGCCCCAGCATTTT. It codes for CASSQDRQGRPQHF.

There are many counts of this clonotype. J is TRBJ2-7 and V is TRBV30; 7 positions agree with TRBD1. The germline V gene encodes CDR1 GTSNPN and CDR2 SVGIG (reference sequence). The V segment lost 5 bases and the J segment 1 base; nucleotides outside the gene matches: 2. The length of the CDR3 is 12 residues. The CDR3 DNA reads TGTGCCTGGGGGGACAGATCCTACGAGCAGTACTTC. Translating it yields CAWGDRSYEQYF.

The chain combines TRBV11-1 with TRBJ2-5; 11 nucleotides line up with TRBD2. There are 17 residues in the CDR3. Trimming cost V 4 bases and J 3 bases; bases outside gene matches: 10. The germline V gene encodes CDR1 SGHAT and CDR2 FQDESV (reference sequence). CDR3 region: CASSWGLAVVVKETQYF. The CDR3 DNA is TGTGCCAGCAGCTGGGGACTAGCGGTGGTAGTCAAAGAGACCCAGTACTTC.

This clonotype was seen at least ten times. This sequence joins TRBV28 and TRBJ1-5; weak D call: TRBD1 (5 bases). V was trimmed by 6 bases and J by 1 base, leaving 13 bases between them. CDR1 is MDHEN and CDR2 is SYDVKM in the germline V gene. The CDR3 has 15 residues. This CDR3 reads CASRAPWGSNQPQHF. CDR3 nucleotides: TGTGCCAGCAGGGCCCCGTGGGGGAGCAATCAGCCCCAGCATTTT.

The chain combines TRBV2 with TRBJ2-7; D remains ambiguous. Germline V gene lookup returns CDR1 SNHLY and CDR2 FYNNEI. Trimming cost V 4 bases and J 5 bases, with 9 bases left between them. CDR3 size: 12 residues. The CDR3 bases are TGTGCCAGCAGTGCGTTAGCTCACGAGCAGTACTTC. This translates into CASSALAHEQYF.

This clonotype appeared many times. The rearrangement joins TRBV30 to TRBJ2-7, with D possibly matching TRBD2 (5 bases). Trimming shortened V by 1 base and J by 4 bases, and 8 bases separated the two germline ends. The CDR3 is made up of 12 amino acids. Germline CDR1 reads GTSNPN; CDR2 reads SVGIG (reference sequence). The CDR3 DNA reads TGTGCCTGGAGTGGGAGGTTTTACGAGCAGTACTTC. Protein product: CAWSGRFYEQYF.